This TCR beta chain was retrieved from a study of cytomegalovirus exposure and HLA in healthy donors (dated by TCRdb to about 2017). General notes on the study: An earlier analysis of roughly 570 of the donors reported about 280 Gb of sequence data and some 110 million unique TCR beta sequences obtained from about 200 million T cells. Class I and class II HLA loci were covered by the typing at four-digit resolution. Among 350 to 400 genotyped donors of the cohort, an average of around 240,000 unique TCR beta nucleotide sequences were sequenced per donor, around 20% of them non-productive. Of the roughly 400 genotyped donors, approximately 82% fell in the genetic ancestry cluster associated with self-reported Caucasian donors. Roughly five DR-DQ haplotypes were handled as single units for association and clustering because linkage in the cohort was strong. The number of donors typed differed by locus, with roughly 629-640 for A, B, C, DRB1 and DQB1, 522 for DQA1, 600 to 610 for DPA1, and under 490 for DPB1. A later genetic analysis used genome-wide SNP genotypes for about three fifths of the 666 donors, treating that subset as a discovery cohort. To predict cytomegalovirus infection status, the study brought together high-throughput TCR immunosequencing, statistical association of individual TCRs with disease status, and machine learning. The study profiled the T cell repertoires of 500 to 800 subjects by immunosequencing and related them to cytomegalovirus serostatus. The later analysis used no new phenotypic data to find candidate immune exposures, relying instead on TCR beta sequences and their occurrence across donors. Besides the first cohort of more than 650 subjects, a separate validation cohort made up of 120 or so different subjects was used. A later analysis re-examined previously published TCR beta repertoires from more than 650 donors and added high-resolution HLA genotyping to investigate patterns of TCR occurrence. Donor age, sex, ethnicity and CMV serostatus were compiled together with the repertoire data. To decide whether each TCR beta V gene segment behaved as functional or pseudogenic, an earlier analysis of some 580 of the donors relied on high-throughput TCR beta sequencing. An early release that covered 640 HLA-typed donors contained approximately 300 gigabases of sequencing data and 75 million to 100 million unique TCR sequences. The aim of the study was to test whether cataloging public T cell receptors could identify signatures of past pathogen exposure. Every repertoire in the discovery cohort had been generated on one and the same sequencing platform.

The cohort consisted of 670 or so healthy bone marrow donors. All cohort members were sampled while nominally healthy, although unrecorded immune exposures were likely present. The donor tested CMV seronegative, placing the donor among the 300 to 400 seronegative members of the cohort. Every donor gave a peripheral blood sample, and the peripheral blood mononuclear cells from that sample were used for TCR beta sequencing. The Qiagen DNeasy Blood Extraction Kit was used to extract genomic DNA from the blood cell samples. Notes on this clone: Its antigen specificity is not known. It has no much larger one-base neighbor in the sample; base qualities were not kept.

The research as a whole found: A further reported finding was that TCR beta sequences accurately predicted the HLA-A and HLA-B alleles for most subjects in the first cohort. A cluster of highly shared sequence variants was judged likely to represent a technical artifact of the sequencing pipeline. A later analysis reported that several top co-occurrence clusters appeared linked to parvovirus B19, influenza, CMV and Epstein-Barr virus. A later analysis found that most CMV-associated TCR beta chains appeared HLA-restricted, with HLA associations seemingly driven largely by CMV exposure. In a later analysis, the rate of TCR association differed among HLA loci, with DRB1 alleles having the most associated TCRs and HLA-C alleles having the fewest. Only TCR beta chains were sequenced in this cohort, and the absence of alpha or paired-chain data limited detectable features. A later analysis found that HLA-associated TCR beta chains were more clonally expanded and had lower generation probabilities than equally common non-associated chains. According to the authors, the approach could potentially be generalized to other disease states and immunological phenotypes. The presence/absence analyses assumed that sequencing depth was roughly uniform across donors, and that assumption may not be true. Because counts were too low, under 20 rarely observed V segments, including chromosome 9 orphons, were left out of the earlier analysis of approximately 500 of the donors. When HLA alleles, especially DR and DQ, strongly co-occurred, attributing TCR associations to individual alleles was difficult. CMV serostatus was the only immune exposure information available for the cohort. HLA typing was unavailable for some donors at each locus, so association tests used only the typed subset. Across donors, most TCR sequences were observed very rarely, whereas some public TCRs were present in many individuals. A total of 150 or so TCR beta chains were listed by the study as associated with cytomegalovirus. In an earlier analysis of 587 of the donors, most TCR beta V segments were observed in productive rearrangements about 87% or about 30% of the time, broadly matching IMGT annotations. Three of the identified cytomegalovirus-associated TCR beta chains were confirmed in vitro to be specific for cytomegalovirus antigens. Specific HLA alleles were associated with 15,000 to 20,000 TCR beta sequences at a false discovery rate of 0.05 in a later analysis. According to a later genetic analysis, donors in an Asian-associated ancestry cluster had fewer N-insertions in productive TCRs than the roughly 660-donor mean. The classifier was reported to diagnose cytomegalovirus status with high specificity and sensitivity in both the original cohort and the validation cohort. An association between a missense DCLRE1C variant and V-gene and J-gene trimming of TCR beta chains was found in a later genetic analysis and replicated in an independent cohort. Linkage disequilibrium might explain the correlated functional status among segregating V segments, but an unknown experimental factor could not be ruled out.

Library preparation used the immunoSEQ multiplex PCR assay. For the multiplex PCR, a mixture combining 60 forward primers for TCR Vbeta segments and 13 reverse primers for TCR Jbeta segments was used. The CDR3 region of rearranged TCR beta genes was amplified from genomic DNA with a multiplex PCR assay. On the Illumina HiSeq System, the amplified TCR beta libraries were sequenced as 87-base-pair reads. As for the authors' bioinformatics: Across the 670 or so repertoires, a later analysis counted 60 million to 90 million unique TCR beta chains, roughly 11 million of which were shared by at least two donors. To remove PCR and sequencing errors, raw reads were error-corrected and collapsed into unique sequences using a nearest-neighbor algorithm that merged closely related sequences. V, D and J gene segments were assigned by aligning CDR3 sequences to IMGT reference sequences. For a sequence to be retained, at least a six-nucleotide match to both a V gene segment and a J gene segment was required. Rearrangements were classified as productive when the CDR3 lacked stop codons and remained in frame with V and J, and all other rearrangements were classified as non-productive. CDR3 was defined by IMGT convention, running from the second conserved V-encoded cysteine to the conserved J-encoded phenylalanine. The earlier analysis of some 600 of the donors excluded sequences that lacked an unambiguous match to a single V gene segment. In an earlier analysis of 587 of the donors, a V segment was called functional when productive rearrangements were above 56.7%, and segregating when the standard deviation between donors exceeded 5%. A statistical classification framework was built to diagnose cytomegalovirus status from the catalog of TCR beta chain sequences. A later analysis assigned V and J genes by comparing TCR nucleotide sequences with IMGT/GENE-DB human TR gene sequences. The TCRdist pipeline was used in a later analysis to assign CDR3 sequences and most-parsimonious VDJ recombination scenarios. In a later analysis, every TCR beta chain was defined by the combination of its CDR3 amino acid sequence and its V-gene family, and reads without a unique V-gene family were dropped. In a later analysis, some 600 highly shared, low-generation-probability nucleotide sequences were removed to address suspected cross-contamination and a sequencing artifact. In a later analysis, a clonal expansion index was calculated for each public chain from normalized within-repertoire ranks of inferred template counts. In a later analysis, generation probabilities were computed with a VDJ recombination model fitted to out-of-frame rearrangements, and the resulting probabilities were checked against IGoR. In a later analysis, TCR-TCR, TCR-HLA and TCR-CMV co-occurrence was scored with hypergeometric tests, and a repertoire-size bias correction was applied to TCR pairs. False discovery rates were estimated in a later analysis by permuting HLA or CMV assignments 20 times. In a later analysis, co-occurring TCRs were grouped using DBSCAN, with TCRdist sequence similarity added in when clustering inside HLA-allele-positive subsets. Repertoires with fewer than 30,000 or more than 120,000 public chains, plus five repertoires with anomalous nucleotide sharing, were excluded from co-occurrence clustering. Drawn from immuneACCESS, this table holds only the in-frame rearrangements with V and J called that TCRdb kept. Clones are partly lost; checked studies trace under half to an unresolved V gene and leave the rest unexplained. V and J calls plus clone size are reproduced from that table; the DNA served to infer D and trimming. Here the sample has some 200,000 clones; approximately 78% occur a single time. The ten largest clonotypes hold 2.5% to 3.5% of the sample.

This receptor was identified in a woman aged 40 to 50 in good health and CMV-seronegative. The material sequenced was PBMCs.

The CDR3 corresponds to CASKSALGNEQYF. At the DNA level, the sequence is TGTGCCAGCAAATCAGCCCTCGGGAACGAGCAGTACTTC. This chain is built from TRBV2 and TRBJ2-7; the D segment could be TRBD2, given 5 matching bases. Spanning cysteine to phenylalanine, the CDR3 consists of 13 amino acids. Just the 39-base CDR3 DNA is kept, in frame starting at base 1. V is pared back by 7 bases and J by 5 bases, with 15 bases lying between the germline termini. From a lookup of the germline V gene, CDR1 and CDR2 are SNHLY and FYNNEI.